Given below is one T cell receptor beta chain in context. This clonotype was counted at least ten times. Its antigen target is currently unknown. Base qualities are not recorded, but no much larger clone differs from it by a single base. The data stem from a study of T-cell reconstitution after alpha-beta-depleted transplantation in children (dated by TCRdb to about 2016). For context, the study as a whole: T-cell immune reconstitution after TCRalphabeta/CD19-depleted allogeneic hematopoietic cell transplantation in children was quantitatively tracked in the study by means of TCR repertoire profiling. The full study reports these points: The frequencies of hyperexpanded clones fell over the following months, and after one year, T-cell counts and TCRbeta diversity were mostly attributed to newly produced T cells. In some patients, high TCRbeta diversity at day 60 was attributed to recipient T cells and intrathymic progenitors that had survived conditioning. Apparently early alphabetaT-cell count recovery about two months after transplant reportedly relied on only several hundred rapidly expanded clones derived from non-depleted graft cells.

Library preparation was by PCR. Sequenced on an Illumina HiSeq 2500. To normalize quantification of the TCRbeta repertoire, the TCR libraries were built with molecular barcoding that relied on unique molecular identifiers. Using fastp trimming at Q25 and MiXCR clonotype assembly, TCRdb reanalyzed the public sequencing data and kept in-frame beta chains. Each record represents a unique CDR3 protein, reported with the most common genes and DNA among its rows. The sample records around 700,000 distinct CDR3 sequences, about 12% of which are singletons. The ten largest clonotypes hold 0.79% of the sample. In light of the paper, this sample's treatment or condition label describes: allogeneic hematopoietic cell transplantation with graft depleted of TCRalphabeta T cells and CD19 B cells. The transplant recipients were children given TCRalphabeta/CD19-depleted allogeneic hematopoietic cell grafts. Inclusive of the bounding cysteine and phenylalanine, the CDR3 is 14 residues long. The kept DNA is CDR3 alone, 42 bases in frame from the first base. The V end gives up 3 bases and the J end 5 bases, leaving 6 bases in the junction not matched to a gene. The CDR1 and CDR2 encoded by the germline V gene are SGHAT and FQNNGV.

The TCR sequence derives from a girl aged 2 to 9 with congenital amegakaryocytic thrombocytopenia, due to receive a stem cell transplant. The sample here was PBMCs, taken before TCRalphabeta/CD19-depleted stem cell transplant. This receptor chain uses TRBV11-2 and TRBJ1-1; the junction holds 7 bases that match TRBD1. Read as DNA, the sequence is TGTGCCAGCAGCTTGGCAGGGGGAGATACTGAAGCTTTCTTT. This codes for CASSLAGGDTEAFF.